The 30 T cell receptor beta chains presented below share a single source sample, sequenced in a study of radiation and T cells in renal cell carcinoma. Time point specified: baseline pretreatment blood. Treatment in this sample: 15 Gy SBRT to primary tumor, nephrectomy 4 weeks later. Here immunoSEQ multiplex PCR was the method, and the copy in TCRdb shows in-frame clones only, minus some. The sample has about 95,000 clones, approximately 86% seen once. The starting material was blood, obtained from a patient whose treatment included radiotherapy and nephrectomy. The receptor source for this set is a man aged 45-65 years with renal cell carcinoma.

The chain employs TRBV6-5 and TRBJ1-3; D is perhaps TRBD1 (6 bases). Germline V CDR1 and CDR2: MNHEY, SVGAGI. The V gene lost 4 bases and the J gene lost 0 bases, with 10 bases spanning the gap. This CDR3 region has 15 residues. CDR3 protein: CASSSGVLSGNTIYF. Written as DNA, the CDR3 is TGTGCCAGCAGTTCAGGGGTCCTCTCTGGAAACACCATATATTTT.

This clone was recorded only once. The chain joins TRBV2 to TRBJ2-4; 8 bases match TRBD2. Trimming cost V 5 bases and J 6 bases; bases outside gene matches: 6. CDR1 and CDR2 from the germline V gene are SNHLY and FYNNEI. CDR3 length equals 14 residues. Written as DNA, the CDR3 is TGTGCCAGCAGTCCAACTAGCGGATTAAACATTCAGTACTTC. Translating gives CASSPTSGLNIQYF.

The chain recombines TRBV7-9 with TRBJ2-3; D is possibly TRBD1 (6 bases). This CDR3 is built from 16 residues. Germline CDR1 and CDR2: SEHNR and FQNEAQ (reference sequence). V lost 5 bases and J lost 3, with 18 bases in between. This CDR3 reads CASSPGASRETDTQYF. CDR3 in DNA: TGTGCCAGCAGCCCAGGGGCTAGCAGGGAGACAGATACGCAGTATTTT.

Of note for this clone: Other DNA variants within this sample encode the same CDR3. This chain uses TRBV5-1 with TRBJ2-6; no clear D. CDR1 is SGHRS, CDR2 YFSETQ, per germline. This CDR3 spans 14 amino acids. V lost 2 bases and J lost 2, with 5 bases in between. The CDR3 region has the DNA TGCGCCAGCAGCTTAGTACCTGGGGCCAACGTCCTGACTTTC. Protein: CASSLVPGANVLTF. The full variable domain, completed using reference TRBV5-1 and TRBJ2-6, is KAGVTQTPRYLIKTRGQQVTLSCSPISGHRSVSWYQQTPGQGLQFLFEYFSETQRNKGNFPGRFSGRQFSNSRSEMNVSTLELGDSALYLCASSLVPGANVLTFGAGSRLTVL.

CDR3 DNA sequence: TGTGCCAGCAGTTTTAGCGGGACTAAAGAGACCCAGTACTTC. The encoded protein is CASSFSGTKETQYF. The chain has TRBV28 and TRBJ2-5; 8 nucleotides line up with TRBD2. V was pared by 3 bases and J by 3 bases, with 3 bases of the junction left unmatched. The length of the CDR3 is 14 residues. CDR1 MDHEN and CDR2 SYDVKM come from the germline V gene.

J is TRBJ2-7 and V is TRBV18; D is unclear. The V and J ends lost 2 bases and 3 bases respectively, with 8 bases between them. The V gene's germline CDR1 is KGHSH and CDR2 LQKENI. The CDR3 loop spans 13 amino acids. In DNA form, the CDR3 reads TGTGCCAGCTCACCAGGGGAAGGCTACGAGCAGTACTTC. It codes for CASSPGEGYEQYF.

This clone was recorded once. The chain is built from TRBV19 and TRBJ1-2, with D possibly matching TRBD1 (6 bases). The CDR3 is made up of 16 amino acids. The V gene's germline CDR1 is LNHDA and CDR2 SQIVND (reference sequence). Between the trimmed V and J ends, which lost 3 bases and 5 bases, there was a span of 19 bases. The CDR3 bases are TGTGCCAGTAGTATCGGGGACATGGTTTTTGGATATGGCTACACCTTC. This encodes CASSIGDMVFGYGYTF.

This chain joins TRBV7-3 and TRBJ1-3; TRBD1 matches at 7 bases. This CDR3 is built from 16 residues. Germline CDR1 and CDR2: SGHTA and FQGTGA. J was trimmed by 0 bases and V by 5 bases; bases with no gene match: 7. In DNA form, the CDR3 reads TGTGCCAGCAGCCGGGGACAGTCGGGCTCTGGAAACACCATATATTTT. This sequence encodes CASSRGQSGSGNTIYF.

This clone has a single count. This sequence joins TRBV2 and TRBJ2-7; D ambiguous. Germline V gene data show CDR1 as SNHLY and CDR2 as FYNNEI. This CDR3 contains 15 residues. The ends were cut back, 3 bases at V and 2 bases at J, with 14 bases in the middle. Here the CDR3 DNA reads TGTGCCAGCAGTGATATAAGCTCCTTAGCCTACGAGCAGTACTTC. Its protein product is CASSDISSLAYEQYF.

The chain employs TRBV10-3 and TRBJ2-1; D might be TRBD2 (5 bases). The CDR3 extends over 12 amino acids. V shed 6 bases and J shed 7 bases, with 10 bases lying between them. The germline V gene encodes CDR1 ENHRY and CDR2 SYGVKD. DNA of the CDR3: TGTGCCATCAGCCGGGGTGAAAATGAGCAGTTCTTC. Translated: CAISRGENEQFF.

The chain has TRBV6-1 and TRBJ2-3; 9 nucleotides align to TRBD1. Germline V gene sequence: CDR1 MNHNS, CDR2 SASEGT. This CDR3 has 18 amino acids. The trim removed 2 bases at V and 3 bases at J, leaving 12 bases unmatched. CDR3 nucleotide sequence: TGTGCCAGCAGTGAATCACGGACAGGGGTCGTTCGGACAGATACGCAGTATTTT. Its protein is CASSESRTGVVRTDTQYF.

This clone was seen once. This chain joins TRBV18 and TRBJ1-1, with 8 bases matching TRBD1. The CDR3 runs to 14 residues. The V segment lost 1 base and the J segment 4 bases; nucleotides outside the gene matches: 2. Germline loops: CDR1 KGHSH, CDR2 LQKENI. The CDR3 region is CASSPRTGSTEAFF. The CDR3 region has the DNA TGTGCCAGCTCACCACGGACAGGGTCCACTGAAGCTTTCTTT. The entire variable domain, with the rest obtained from reference TRBV18 and TRBJ1-1, is as follows: NAGVMQNPRHLVRRRGQEARLRCSPMKGHSHVYWYRQLPEEGLKFMVYLQKENIIDESGMPKERFSAEFPKEGPSILRIQQVVRGDSAAYFCASSPRTGSTEAFFGQGTRLTVV.

The rearrangement joins TRBV18 to TRBJ2-1, with 9 bases lining up with TRBD2. CDR3 size: 14 residues. Trimming took 3 bases from V and 8 from J; bases not matched to a gene: 5. Germline CDR1 reads KGHSH; CDR2 reads LQKENI. The CDR3 DNA reads TGTGCCAGCTCACCTAGCGGGAGTTACGATGAGCAGTTCTTC. Translation gives CASSPSGSYDEQFF.

The chain joins TRBV19 to TRBJ2-1; 8 bases are a match to TRBD2. The CDR3 contains 13 residues. Germline values: CDR1 LNHDA, CDR2 SQIVND (reference sequence). The junction had 10 bases not matched to a gene; V was cut back by 10 bases and J by 8 bases. The CDR3 nucleotides are TGTGCCACCGAGGGGACGGGAGGGGATGAGCAGTTCTTC. This codes for CATEGTGGDEQFF.

For the CDR3, the DNA is TGTGCCAGCAGCGGTGTAGGGGGCTCTAATTCACCCCTCCACTTT. Its translation: CASSGVGGSNSPLHF. The chain recombines TRBV2 with TRBJ1-6; 7 nucleotides line up with TRBD1. V shed 6 bases, J shed 6 bases, and the junction held 8 bases outside the gene matches. This CDR3 contains 15 residues. CDR1 and CDR2 from the germline V gene are SNHLY and FYNNEI.

This clone appeared a single time. The V call is TRBV19, the J call TRBJ2-2; 9 nucleotides align to TRBD1. J lost 7 bases, V lost 4 bases, and 7 bases had no gene match. The CDR3 is 15 amino acids. Per the germline V gene, CDR1 is LNHDA and CDR2 is SQIVND (reference sequence). In DNA form, the CDR3 reads TGTGCCAGTAGTAGGGGACAGGGAACGAGCGGGGAGCTGTTTTTT. The encoded protein is CASSRGQGTSGELFF.

This chain links TRBV10-3 with TRBJ1-1; 10 nucleotides agree with TRBD1. The V segment lost 10 bases and the J segment 3 bases; nucleotides outside the gene matches: 2. This CDR3 is built from 12 residues. CDR1 ENHRY and CDR2 SYGVKD come from the germline V gene. The CDR3 DNA sequence: TGTGCCACCGGGACAGGGGACACTGAAGCTTTCTTT. Its protein product is CATGTGDTEAFF.

The rearrangement links TRBV30 to TRBJ1-1, with D tentatively TRBD1 (5 bases). The V end lost 2 bases, the J end lost 0 bases, and 13 bases lay between the germline ends. This CDR3 spans 15 amino acids. Looked up from germline, CDR1 is GTSNPN and CDR2 is SVGIG (reference sequence). CDR3 DNA sequence: TGTGCCTGGAGTCAGATGGGGGGGATGAACACTGAAGCTTTCTTT. Its protein product is CAWSQMGGMNTEAFF.

This chain joins TRBV29-1 and TRBJ2-1; 11 bases are shared with TRBD1. Germline V CDR1 and CDR2: SQVTM, ANQGSEA. V dropped 7 bases and J dropped 0; count of bases not matched to a gene: 2. CDR3 length: 14 amino acids. Written as DNA, the CDR3 is TGCAGCGGGACAGGGGGCCGCTCCTACAATGAGCAGTTCTTC. Translating it yields CSGTGGRSYNEQFF.

The chain carries TRBV20-1 and TRBJ2-1; possible D gene TRBD1, 5 bases. CDR3 size: 10 residues. CDR1 and CDR2 (germline): DFQATT, SNEGSKA (reference sequence). Trimming stripped 3 bases from V and 14 bases from J, with 11 bases between. The CDR3 DNA sequence: TGCAGTGCTAGTAAAGGGGCGAAGTTCTTC. It encodes CSASKGAKFF.

This rearrangement joins TRBV25-1 to TRBJ2-1, with D perhaps TRBD1 (6 bases). This CDR3 is built from 11 residues. Trimming removed 3 bases from V and 10 bases from J, with 7 bases in between. CDR1 is MGHDK and CDR2 is SYGVNS in the germline V gene. In DNA, the CDR3 is TGTGCCAGCAGTGATGGGACAGAGCAGTTCTTC. Its protein product is CASSDGTEQFF.

The chain carries TRBV2 and TRBJ2-5; D is tentatively TRBD1 or TRBD2 (5 bases each). This CDR3 comprises 13 residues. V shed 5 bases and J shed 2 bases, with 9 bases lying between them. The germline gives CDR1 SNHLY, CDR2 FYNNEI. CDR3 amino acids: CASSRDVQETQYF. CDR3 coding DNA: TGTGCCAGCAGTCGGGACGTACAAGAGACCCAGTACTTC.

The chain has TRBV5-6 and TRBJ2-3; D is uncertain. The CDR3 is 16 residues long. Trimming stripped 7 bases from V and 3 bases from J, with 21 bases between. Germline assignment: CDR1 SGHDT and CDR2 YYEEEE. The CDR3 spells CASLFPARRYTDTQYF. The CDR3 DNA reads TGTGCCAGCCTATTCCCCGCGAGACGATATACAGATACGCAGTATTTT.

The chain carries TRBV10-1 and TRBJ2-7; 7 bases fit TRBD1. Germline assignment: CDR1 WNHNN and CDR2 SYGVQD (reference sequence). J gave up 1 base and V 6 bases, and 3 bases lay outside the gene matches. The CDR3 runs to 13 residues. Here the CDR3 reads CASSETGSYEQYF. The CDR3 region has the DNA TGCGCCAGCAGCGAGACAGGGTCCTACGAGCAGTACTTC.

The V gene is TRBV7-2, the J gene TRBJ2-4; no definite D call. CDR1 and CDR2 from the germline V gene are SGHTA and FQGNSA. The CDR3 spans 16 residues. Trimming removed 5 bases at V and 5 bases at J, with 19 bases between. CDR3 DNA sequence: TGTGCCAGCAGCCAGAAGCCCGGTGGACGTCAAAACATTCAGTACTTC. It encodes CASSQKPGGRQNIQYF.

In this sample, this clone turned up a few times. V and J are TRBV5-1 and TRBJ1-1; 9 nucleotides agree with TRBD1. J lost 4 bases, V lost 4 bases, and 5 bases had no gene match. CDR1 and CDR2 from the germline V gene are SGHRS and YFSETQ. The CDR3 runs 14 residues. CDR3 in amino acids: CASSRGTGITEAFF. CDR3 DNA sequence: TGCGCCAGCAGCAGGGGGACAGGGATCACTGAAGCTTTCTTT. The full variable domain, completed using reference TRBV5-1 and TRBJ1-1, is KAGVTQTPRYLIKTRGQQVTLSCSPISGHRSVSWYQQTPGQGLQFLFEYFSETQRNKGNFPGRFSGRQFSNSRSEMNVSTLELGDSALYLCASSRGTGITEAFFGQGTRLTVV.

V is TRBV6-5 and J is TRBJ2-3, with D tentatively TRBD2 (5 bases). V was clipped by 7 bases and J by 2 bases, with 13 bases between them. Germline loops: CDR1 MNHEY, CDR2 SVGAGI. This CDR3 spans 14 amino acids. CDR3 nucleotide sequence: TGTGCCAGCACTGAATCGGGGTTCACAGATACGCAGTATTTT. It yields the protein CASTESGFTDTQYF.

V is TRBV11-2 and J is TRBJ2-7; D unclear. This CDR3 is built from 14 residues. Trimming cost V 0 bases and J 6 bases, with 12 bases left between them. Germline CDR1 reads SGHAT; CDR2 reads FQNNGV. The CDR3 region is CASSLDSFFIEQYF. The CDR3 nucleotides are TGTGCCAGCAGCTTAGACTCTTTCTTTATCGAGCAGTACTTC.

The chain carries TRBV19 and TRBJ2-5; 8 nucleotides match TRBD1. CDR1 and CDR2 (germline): LNHDA, SQIVND (reference sequence). The CDR3 is 16 residues long. Losses at the gene ends were 4 bases for V and 1 base for J; bases not matched to a gene: 8. In nucleotides, the CDR3 is TGTGCCAGTAGTACCTACAGGGGGTCCCCCCAAGAGACCCAGTACTTC. This encodes CASSTYRGSPQETQYF.

The chain links TRBV9 to TRBJ1-2; 8 bases are shared with TRBD1. Germline lookup yields CDR1 SGDLS and CDR2 YYNGEE. V was pared by 6 bases and J by 3 bases, with 7 bases of the junction left unmatched. The CDR3 has 14 residues. CDR3 sequence: CASNTGGWDYGYTF. CDR3 coding DNA: TGTGCCAGCAACACAGGGGGATGGGACTATGGCTACACCTTC.